This T cell receptor beta chain was captured in a study of blood T cell repertoires in COVID-19. This clone was picked up a small number of times. Original analysis: Using reference gene primer amplification, nucleated cell counts were estimated. Method: immunoSEQ multiplex PCR; TCRdb's copy keeps in-frame clones and lacks some. The D gene and trimming were derived from the DNA, and the V and J assignments and clone size from that table. The repertoire includes 93,000 or so clones, 88% of them detected once, and approximately 3.7% sits in the top ten. Unmatched junction bases numbered 12, after V lost 6 bases and J lost 8 bases. The germline gives CDR1 SGHAT, CDR2 FQNNGV. This CDR3 has 15 amino acids.

The receptor was derived from a human donor in a cohort sampled during active COVID-19. Source material: peripheral blood. The J gene is TRBJ1-4, the V gene TRBV11-2; 7 nucleotides agree with TRBD1. The CDR3 region is CASRPMTGFGEKLFF. The CDR3, as DNA: TGTGCCAGCAGACCGATGACAGGGTTCGGGGAAAAACTGTTTTTT.